Presented here are 15 T cell receptor beta chains from one specimen sequenced in a study of blood T cell repertoires in COVID-19. Profiled with immunoSEQ multiplex PCR; TCRdb holds only in-frame clones, not every one. The sample carries about 98,000 clones, 70% to 80% recorded once. The sequencing input was peripheral blood. The receptors here all came from a man between 65 and 80 years old with acute or convalescent COVID-19.

This clone was observed once. Other DNA sequences in the sample encode the same CDR3. The rearrangement uses TRBV5-1 and TRBJ2-1; TRBD2 agrees at 10 bases. CDR3 length: 14 residues. Germline V gives CDR1 SGHRS, CDR2 YFSETQ. Unmatched junction bases numbered 1, after V lost 2 bases and J lost 5 bases. For the CDR3, the DNA is TGCGCCAGCAGCTTTCTAGCGGGAGACAATGAGCAGTTCTTC. Its translation: CASSFLAGDNEQFF. The full variable domain, with the rest looked up from reference TRBV5-1 and TRBJ2-1, is KAGVTQTPRYLIKTRGQQVTLSCSPISGHRSVSWYQQTPGQGLQFLFEYFSETQRNKGNFPGRFSGRQFSNSRSEMNVSTLELGDSALYLCASSFLAGDNEQFFGPGTRLTVL.

This chain uses TRBV5-6 with TRBJ2-6, with a tentative D call TRBD1 (5 bases). Germline V gives CDR1 SGHDT, CDR2 YYEEEE. Trimming removed 2 bases from V and 1 base from J, with 13 bases in between. This CDR3 comprises 17 residues. The CDR3 reads CASSFRRQNSGANVLTF. CDR3 sequence (DNA): TGTGCCAGCAGCTTCCGGCGACAGAATTCTGGGGCCAACGTCCTGACTTTC.

This clone appeared a single time. The rearrangement links TRBV27 to TRBJ2-5; weak D call: TRBD1 (6 bases). The CDR3 runs 14 residues. Per germline, CDR1 MNHEY and CDR2 SMNVEV (reference sequence). Trimming removed 8 bases at V and 5 bases at J, with 18 bases between. As DNA, the CDR3 is TGTGCCAGCTCCCTCCGACAGGCTCCGGAGACCCAGTACTTC. It is translated as CASSLRQAPETQYF.

The chain is built from TRBV2 and TRBJ2-7; weak D call: TRBD2 (5 bases). Trimming removed 1 base from V and 4 bases from J, with 14 bases in between. Per germline, CDR1 SNHLY and CDR2 FYNNEI. There are 15 residues in the CDR3. Here the CDR3 reads CASSEEGLGSYEQYF. The CDR3 DNA follows: TGTGCCAGCAGTGAAGAAGGACTTGGTAGTTACGAGCAGTACTTC.

This chain connects TRBV3-1 (or the pseudogene TRBV3-2) to TRBJ2-7; the D is unclear. CDR1 LGHDT and CDR2 YNNKEL come from the germline V gene (reference sequence). The germline V and J ends were trimmed by 4 bases and 3 bases, with 10 bases remaining between them. There are 13 residues in the CDR3. CDR3 in DNA: TGTGCCAGCAGCCGGGCAGCTTTCTACGAGCAGTACTTC. Its protein product is CASSRAAFYEQYF.

The chain combines TRBV7-2 with TRBJ2-5; no clear D. Trimming shortened V by 0 bases and J by 7 bases, and 15 bases separated the two germline ends. There are 15 residues in the CDR3. The V gene's germline CDR1 is SGHTA and CDR2 FQGNSA. In DNA, the CDR3 is TGTGCCAGCAGCTTAGCGCCGAGGCTATACGGGACCCAGTACTTC. It codes for CASSLAPRLYGTQYF.

CDR3 coding DNA: TGTGCCAGCAGCCAAGATGTGTACTCTGGAAACACCATATATTTT. It specifies CASSQDVYSGNTIYF. The rearrangement joins TRBV3-1 (or the pseudogene TRBV3-2) to TRBJ1-3; D not resolved. The V end lost 0 bases, the J end lost 0 bases, and 6 bases lay between the germline ends. The CDR3 length is 15 residues. CDR1 LGHDT and CDR2 YNNKEL come from the germline V gene (reference sequence).

Only one count was recorded for this clone. This sequence joins TRBV27 and TRBJ2-2; a weak D match, TRBD1 (5 bases). The CDR3 runs to 13 residues. With 7 bases removed from V and 4 bases from J, the gap between germline ends came to 10 bases. Germline V gene sequence: CDR1 MNHEY, CDR2 SMNVEV (reference sequence). As DNA, the CDR3 is TGTGCCAGCATTAGAACAGGCACCGGGGAGCTGTTTTTT. This gives the protein CASIRTGTGELFF.

This clone has at least ten counts. V and J are TRBV6-2 or TRBV6-3 and TRBJ2-2; D gene uncertain. The CDR3 has 13 amino acids. Germline V gene data show CDR1 as MNHEY and CDR2 as SVGEGT. Trimming stripped 5 bases from V and 5 bases from J, with 9 bases between. CDR3 region: CASSKEETGELFF. CDR3 in DNA: TGTGCCAGCAGTAAAGAGGAAACCGGGGAGCTGTTTTTT.

The J gene is TRBJ2-7, the V gene TRBV10-3; 15 bases are shared with TRBD2. The CDR3 sequence is 16 residues long. Germline lookup yields CDR1 ENHRY and CDR2 SYGVKD. V lost 8 bases to trimming and J lost 3 bases; unmatched junction nucleotides: 8. CDR3 DNA sequence: TGTGCCATCCAACCGGGACTAGCGGGAGGTGGCTACGAGCAGTACTTC. Its translation: CAIQPGLAGGGYEQYF.

This clone was detected only a few times. DNA of the CDR3: TGTGCCTGGACCCAGGGTCGGGGCAATCAGCCCCAGCATTTT. Protein: CAWTQGRGNQPQHF. This chain links TRBV30 with TRBJ1-5, with D possibly TRBD1 on 5 matching bases. Germline CDR1 GTSNPN, CDR2 SVGIG (reference sequence). Trimming removed 4 bases at V and 2 bases at J, with 12 bases between. The CDR3 is made up of 14 amino acids.

The chain couples TRBV11-2 to TRBJ1-4; D remains unclear. The CDR3 length is 16 residues. The V gene's germline CDR1 is SGHAT and CDR2 FQNNGV. V was shortened by 0 bases and J by 6 bases, with 14 bases between the two germline ends. CDR3: CASSLDRARVDEKLFF. Written as DNA, the CDR3 is TGTGCCAGCAGCTTAGATCGGGCGAGGGTTGATGAAAAACTGTTTTTT.

V gene TRBV19 combines with J gene TRBJ1-6; D may be TRBD1 (5 bases). Germline loops: CDR1 LNHDA, CDR2 SQIVND (reference sequence). CDR3 length: 14 residues. Trimming cost V 4 bases and J 7 bases, with 11 bases left between them. The CDR3 DNA is TGTGCCAGTAGTAAGGCAGGGAAGAATTCACCCCTCCACTTT. Its protein is CASSKAGKNSPLHF.

The genes are TRBV28 and TRBJ1-1; 8 positions agree with TRBD1. The V and J ends lost 5 bases and 12 bases, in that order; junction bases with no gene match: 8. The germline CDR1 and CDR2 sequences are MDHEN and SYDVKM. The CDR3 loop spans 12 amino acids. In DNA, the CDR3 is TGTGCCAGCAGTCCTCCGGACAGGGAGCCTTTCTTT. It translates to CASSPPDREPFF. The full variable domain, completed using reference TRBV28 and TRBJ1-1, is DVKVTQSSRYLVKRTGEKVFLECVQDMDHENMFWYRQDPGLGLRLIYFSYDVKMKEKGDIPEGYSVSREKKERFSLILESASTNQTSMYLCASSPPDREPFFGQGTRLTVV.

The chain combines TRBV12-1 with TRBJ2-2; the DNA was not compared with TRBD2, the D call given in the table. TRBV12-1 is a known pseudogene. The CDR3 has 18 residues. The CDR3 loop is CASSGTSGRRRSTGELFF. DNA for the CDR3: TGTGCCAGCAGCGGGACTAGCGGGAGGCGGCGGAGCACCGGGGAGCTGTTTTTT.